This is a list of T cell receptor beta chains from one sample in a study of T cell responses to AZD1222 COVID-19 vaccine. Measured with immunoSEQ multiplex PCR; TCRdb has only the in-frame clones, and not every one. The top ten hold 2.5% to 3% of the sample, which has more than 150,000 clones, 87% seen once. The material sequenced was peripheral blood, taken on day 0 of MenACWY control vaccination. The receptors were sampled from an adult in good health. Both conserved end residues are part of each CDR3. A D gene is named only where the DNA matches it firmly. The listing skips clone size in some rows; elsewhere it reads once, few, many or a size class.

j_call | d_call | v_call | clone_size | cdr3_nt | cdr3_aa
TRBJ1-1 | . | TRBV5-4 | . | TGTGCCAGCAGCCTCGACAGAACTGAAGCTTTCTTT | CASSLDRTEAFF
TRBJ1-2 | TRBD1 | TRBV19 | . | TGTGCCAGTAGTCCCTTCCAGGGGGGAAACTATGGCTACACCTTC | CASSPFQGGNYGYTF
TRBJ1-5 | . | TRBV5-4 | . | TGTGCCAGTACCTATAGCAATCAGCCCCAGCATTTT | CASTYSNQPQHF
TRBJ2-1 | TRBD2 | TRBV9 | once | TGTGCCAGCAGCGTCCCCCTAGCGGGAGAGCCCAATGAGCAGTTCTTC | CASSVPLAGEPNEQFF
TRBJ1-1 | . | TRBV6-1 | . | TGTGCCAGCAGTGAAGTCGGGGGGCCCACTGAAGCTTTCTTT | CASSEVGGPTEAFF
TRBJ1-2 | TRBD1 | TRBV7-2 | few | TGTGCCAGCAGTTATCTCGCGGGGACAGCCTATAGAAATGGCTACACCTTC | CASSYLAGTAYRNGYTF
TRBJ1-4 | TRBD1 | TRBV18 | few | TGTGCCAGCTCACGCCGTACCGGGACAGTCACCTCAACTAATGAAAAACTGTTTTTT | CASSRRTGTVTSTNEKLFF
TRBJ2-7 | . | TRBV9 | . | TGTGCCAGCAGCCCCTTGGGGAACAGAGCCTACGAGCAGTACTTC | CASSPLGNRAYEQYF
TRBJ1-6 | TRBD1 | TRBV2 | . | TGTGCCAGCAGAAGGACAGGCGGGTCTAATTCACCCCTCCACTTT | CASRRTGGSNSPLHF
TRBJ1-4 | . | TRBV28 | few | TGTGCCAGCAGTTTATACGGGACGGTCAATGAAAAACTGTTTTTT | CASSLYGTVNEKLFF
TRBJ2-2 | . | TRBV27 | few | TGTGCCAGCAGTTTTTCGTCTAGCCTAAATTGGTCGGGGGAGCTGTTTTTT | CASSFSSSLNWSGELFF
TRBJ1-2 | TRBD1 | TRBV6-2/TRBV6-3 | . | TGTGCCAGCACCCCCGGACAGGGGAATGGCTACACCTTC | CASTPGQGNGYTF
TRBJ2-2 | TRBD2 | TRBV7-3 | . | TGTGCCAGCAGCTCAATCGGAGGGCTAGCGGGCGGGGAGCTGTTTTTT | CASSSIGGLAGGELFF
TRBJ2-5 | TRBD2 | TRBV19 | . | TGTGCCAGTAGTATAGTCGGCGGGGGGCAAGAGACCCAGTACTTC | CASSIVGGGQETQYF
TRBJ2-5 | TRBD2 | TRBV5-1 | . | TGCGCCAGCAGCCCCCCTGGAGCGGGAGTTGAGACCCAGTACTTC | CASSPPGAGVETQYF
TRBJ1-1 | . | TRBV5-8 | . | TGTGCCAGCAGCTTGGGTCAGTGGAACACTGAAGCTTTCTTT | CASSLGQWNTEAFF
TRBJ2-3 | TRBD2 | TRBV6-5 | . | TGTGCCAGCACGGCGGGAGGTACCACAGATACGCAGTATTTT | CASTAGGTTDTQYF
TRBJ1-2 | . | TRBV7-2 | . | TGTGCCAGCAGCTTAGGGAAGGGGGACTATGGCTACACCTTC | CASSLGKGDYGYTF
TRBJ1-1 | . | TRBV6-5 | . | TGTGCCAGCAGTTACTCGAACGCGTTCGGGAACACTGAAGCTTTCTTT | CASSYSNAFGNTEAFF
TRBJ1-5 | . | TRBV19 | . | TGTGCCAGTAGTCCGGCGGGCAATCAGCCCCAGCATTTT | CASSPAGNQPQHF
TRBJ2-1 | . | TRBV21-1 | . | TGTGCCAGCAGCAAAGGCGGGGTAATGAATGAGCAGTTCTTC | CASSKGGVMNEQFF
TRBJ2-7 | TRBD2 | TRBV7-8 | . | TGTGCCAGCAGCTTAGAAGCGCGGGAGGGCGAGCAGTACTTC | CASSLEAREGEQYF
TRBJ1-1 | . | TRBV7-3 | . | TGTGCCAGCAGCCAGACCTCAAGGACCACTGAAGCTTTCTTT | CASSQTSRTTEAFF
TRBJ2-7 | TRBD1 | TRBV7-2 | . | TGTGCCAGCAGTTCTGGGACAGGAACCTACGAGCAGTACTTC | CASSSGTGTYEQYF
TRBJ2-3 | TRBD1 | TRBV11-3 | . | TGTGCCAGCAGCTTAGGTGCGCCAGGGGGCCGTGATACGCAGTATTTT | CASSLGAPGGRDTQYF
TRBJ2-3 | TRBD2 | TRBV19 | . | TGTGCCAGTAGTATAAAAAAGCGGGAGGGGTCAGATACGCAGTATTTT | CASSIKKREGSDTQYF